These 29 T cell receptor beta chains share one sample of origin, sequenced in a study of shared clonotypes between healthy human individuals. Repertoires were generated with immunoSEQ multiplex PCR, while TCRdb's copy carries only in-frame clones and drops some. The repertoire has around 2,000,000 clones, about 95% of them found once; the top ten carry 1% to 1.5%. In the naive CD8 group, cells lacked CD45RO and were positively selected for CCR7, so terminally differentiated effector memory CD45RA+ cells were left out. Sequencing was performed on naive CD8+ T cells sorted from blood. The receptor source for this set is a man aged 18 to 30 in good health.

V usage is TRBV19 and J usage is TRBJ2-1, with 10 bases fitting TRBD1. The CDR3 is 15 amino acids. The V gene end was trimmed by 6 bases and the J gene end by 7 bases; junction bases not matched to a gene: 9. Germline loops: CDR1 LNHDA, CDR2 SQIVND (reference sequence). The DNA for the CDR3 is TGTGCCAGTAGCGCTGACAGGGGGCTTGGGAATGAGCAGTTCTTC. Protein product: CASSADRGLGNEQFF.

Remarks on this clone: Other DNA sequences in the same sample also yield this CDR3. The chain has TRBV9 and TRBJ2-7; D possibly corresponds to TRBD2 (5 bases). Germline V gene sequence: CDR1 SGDLS, CDR2 YYNGEE. V was shortened by 0 bases and J by 0 bases, with 7 bases between the two germline ends. The CDR3 loop spans 14 amino acids. The DNA for the CDR3 is TGTGCCAGCAGCGTAGGGGGAGACTCCTACGAGCAGTACTTC. Encoded protein: CASSVGGDSYEQYF.

Worth noting for this clone: In the same sample, other DNA sequences code for this CDR3. The rearrangement uses TRBV10-1 and TRBJ2-7; no reliable D call. From germline, CDR1 is WNHNN and CDR2 SYGVQD (reference sequence). This CDR3 comprises 13 residues. V was trimmed by 3 bases and J by 1 base, leaving 7 bases between them. CDR3 loop: CASSEGQSYEQYF. CDR3 in DNA: TGCGCCAGCAGTGAAGGGCAGTCCTACGAGCAGTACTTC.

The chain has TRBV4-3 and TRBJ2-1; 9 nucleotides agree with TRBD2. This CDR3 is built from 16 residues. Germline trimming cut 1 base from V and 8 bases from J; bases unmatched to any gene: 9. Germline V gene lookup returns CDR1 LGHNA and CDR2 YSLEER. The CDR3 nucleotides read TGCGCCAGCAGCCAAGCTGTTCTAGCGGGGTTCGATGAGCAGTTCTTC. It specifies CASSQAVLAGFDEQFF.

This chain uses TRBV21-1 with TRBJ2-7; the D call in the table, TRBD2, was not verified against the DNA. TRBV21-1 is designated a pseudogene. The CDR3 is made up of 17 amino acids. CDR3 DNA sequence: TGTGCCAGCAGCAAACCCCCCACTAGCGGGAGTCGTTACGAGCAGTACTTC. Amino acid sequence: CASSKPPTSGSRYEQYF.

This sequence joins TRBV7-9 and TRBJ2-5; D may be TRBD2 (7 bases). This CDR3 is built from 15 residues. V was clipped by 3 bases and J by 1 base, with 12 bases between them. The V gene's germline CDR1 is SEHNR and CDR2 FQNEAQ (reference sequence). CDR3 protein: CASSFAGALQETQYF. The CDR3 nucleotides read TGTGCCAGCAGCTTCGCGGGGGCTCTCCAAGAGACCCAGTACTTC. The variable domain in full, with the rest retrieved from reference TRBV7-9 and TRBJ2-5, is DTGVSQNPRHKITKRGQNVTFRCDPISEHNRLYWYRQTLGQGPEFLTYFQNEAQLEKSRLLSDRFSAERPKGSFSTLEIQRTEQGDSAMYLCASSFAGALQETQYFGPGTRLLVL.

Details on this clone: Other nucleotide sequences from this sample produce the same CDR3. The chain uses TRBV2 and TRBJ1-4, with 7 bases lining up with TRBD1. CDR3 length: 14 amino acids. V was pared by 6 bases and J by 6 bases, with 7 bases of the junction left unmatched. Germline CDR1 reads SNHLY; CDR2 reads FYNNEI. The CDR3 nucleotides are TGTGCCAGCAGCGATCCCGGGACAGATGAAAAACTGTTTTTT. Amino acid sequence: CASSDPGTDEKLFF.

The chain couples TRBV7-6 to TRBJ1-6; 8 positions agree with TRBD1. This CDR3 region has 15 residues. The V segment lost 4 bases and the J segment 4 bases; nucleotides outside the gene matches: 3. The germline CDR1 and CDR2 sequences are SGHVS and FNYEAQ. The CDR3 region is CASSSDREYNSPLHF. DNA of the CDR3: TGTGCCAGCAGCTCGGACAGGGAATATAATTCACCCCTCCACTTT.

This clone was seen more than once but under ten times. Other DNA sequences in this sample translate to the same CDR3. J is TRBJ2-3 and V is TRBV9; D unclear. The ends were cut back, 0 bases at V and 0 bases at J, with 5 bases in the middle. From germline, CDR1 is SGDLS and CDR2 YYNGEE. There are 14 residues in the CDR3. The CDR3 loop reads CASSVGQSTDTQYF. The CDR3 DNA reads TGTGCCAGCAGCGTAGGGCAGAGCACAGATACGCAGTATTTT.

The rearrangement joins TRBV7-9 to TRBJ2-7, with a tentative D call TRBD2 (5 bases). Germline V gives CDR1 SEHNR, CDR2 FQNEAQ (reference sequence). The CDR3 covers 15 residues. V was trimmed by 2 bases and J by 4 bases, leaving 15 bases between them. CDR3 sequence (DNA): TGTGCCAGCAGCTTAACCGGGGTAATCGCGTACGAGCAGTACTTC. Its translation: CASSLTGVIAYEQYF.

The chain recombines TRBV5-4 with TRBJ1-2; D unresolved. CDR1 is SGHNT, CDR2 YYREEE, per germline (reference sequence). V was pared by 7 bases and J by 6 bases, with 10 bases between. The CDR3 length is 11 residues. The CDR3 DNA is TGTGCCAGCGGTACAGCAGATGGCTACACCTTC. Translating it yields CASGTADGYTF.

This chain connects TRBV4-1 to TRBJ1-1, with 9 positions matching TRBD1. Germline assignment: CDR1 MGHRA and CDR2 YSYEKL. This CDR3 has 15 residues. J lost 5 bases, V lost 3 bases, and 7 bases had no gene match. This CDR3 is CASSHQGQGGTEAFF. For the CDR3, the DNA is TGCGCCAGCAGCCACCAGGGACAGGGTGGGACTGAAGCTTTCTTT.

This chain connects TRBV4-1 to TRBJ1-2; D is perhaps TRBD1 (5 bases). The CDR3 consists of 15 residues. CDR1 is MGHRA, CDR2 YSYEKL, per germline. Trimming shortened V by 4 bases and J by 8 bases, and 20 bases separated the two germline ends. The CDR3 protein is CASSLGLGVVEGYTF. DNA of the CDR3: TGCGCCAGCAGCCTCGGACTGGGGGTAGTCGAGGGCTACACCTTC.

The table lists this clone with a count of one. This chain joins TRBV9 and TRBJ2-1; D gene uncertain. CDR3 length: 14 residues. Germline CDR1 is SGDLS and CDR2 is YYNGEE. With 0 bases removed from V and 3 bases from J, the gap between germline ends came to 7 bases. The CDR3 loop is CASSVEAVYNEQFF. Here the CDR3 DNA reads TGTGCCAGCAGCGTAGAGGCGGTCTACAATGAGCAGTTCTTC. Full variable domain (outside the CDR3, taken from reference TRBV9 and TRBJ2-1): DSGVTQTPKHLITATGQRVTLRCSPRSGDLSVYWYQQSLDQGLQFLIQYYNGEERAKGNILERFSAQQFPDLHSELNLSSLELGDSALYFCASSVEAVYNEQFFGPGTRLTVL.

This clone was picked up one time. The chain carries TRBV7-9 and TRBJ2-3; TRBD2 matches at 10 bases. This CDR3 is built from 15 residues. The germline V gene has CDR1 SEHNR and CDR2 FQNEAQ (reference sequence). V dropped 2 bases and J dropped 5; count of bases not matched to a gene: 4. CDR3 DNA sequence: TGTGCCAGCAGCTTAATAGCGGGGGGCGGAGATACGCAGTATTTT. Translating gives CASSLIAGGGDTQYF.

This clone has only one observation. The genes are TRBV7-9 and TRBJ2-1; D is unclear. V lost 0 bases to trimming and J lost 7 bases, with 13 bases between them. CDR1 and CDR2 from the germline V gene are SEHNR and FQNEAQ (reference sequence). This CDR3 spans 15 amino acids. The CDR3 reads CASSLALDLVNEQFF. For the CDR3, the DNA is TGTGCCAGCAGCTTAGCCCTAGATCTAGTGAATGAGCAGTTCTTC.

This sequence joins TRBV5-6 and TRBJ2-4; TRBD1 might be the D (5 bases). In germline, CDR1 is SGHDT, CDR2 YYEEEE. V lost 6 bases to trimming and J lost 1 base, with 11 bases between them. The CDR3 is 14 amino acids. The CDR3, as DNA: TGTGCCAGCACCCTGACAGAGGCCAAAAACATTCAGTACTTC. It encodes CASTLTEAKNIQYF. The complete variable domain, with remaining parts taken from reference TRBV5-6 and TRBJ2-4, reads DAGVTQSPTHLIKTRGQQVTLRCSPKSGHDTVSWYQQALGQGPQFIFQYYEEEERQRGNFPDRFSGHQFPNYSSELNVNALLLGDSALYLCASTLTEAKNIQYFGAGTRLSVL.

This clone came up once. V and J are TRBV4-2 and TRBJ1-1; D is unclear. Trimming removed 1 base at V and 2 bases at J, with 14 bases between. This CDR3 spans 16 amino acids. Germline-derived CDR1 and CDR2 are LGHNA and YNFKEQ. The CDR3 DNA reads as TGTGCCAGCAGCCAAGTTGAGGCAGCCCATAACACTGAAGCTTTCTTT. Protein: CASSQVEAAHNTEAFF.

This chain connects TRBV5-1 to TRBJ2-7, with 7 positions matching TRBD2. V trimming: 4 bases; J trimming: 5 bases; junction bases outside the gene matches: 9. The germline V gene has CDR1 SGHRS and CDR2 YFSETQ. This CDR3 region has 14 residues. CDR3: CASSTWGGFDEQYF. CDR3 nucleotide sequence: TGCGCCAGCAGCACTTGGGGGGGTTTCGACGAGCAGTACTTC.

The chain employs TRBV9 and TRBJ2-7; TRBD2 is a possible D gene (6 bases). CDR1 is SGDLS and CDR2 is YYNGEE in the germline V gene. The CDR3 is made up of 14 amino acids. V gave up 3 bases and J gave up 6 bases, with 16 bases separating them. The CDR3 region has the DNA TGTGCCAGCAGCGCGTACGGGACTCCACTCGAGCAGTACTTC. Residues: CASSAYGTPLEQYF.

J is TRBJ2-7 and V is TRBV4-1; D possibly corresponds to TRBD1 (6 bases). This CDR3 region has 16 residues. Deletions cut 0 bases from V and 4 bases from J, with 16 bases between. Germline lookup yields CDR1 MGHRA and CDR2 YSYEKL. The CDR3 region has the DNA TGCGCCAGCAGCCAAGATCCAAGGGGCAGGGGTTACGAGCAGTACTTC. This codes for CASSQDPRGRGYEQYF.

This clone was observed a single time. This chain joins TRBV9 and TRBJ1-1; perhaps TRBD1 as D (5 bases). Trimming took 4 bases from V and 0 from J, leaving 10 bases between them. The V gene's germline CDR1 is SGDLS and CDR2 YYNGEE. This CDR3 is built from 14 residues. The chain's CDR3 is CASSLGTLNTEAFF. CDR3 sequence (DNA): TGTGCCAGCAGCCTGGGGACTCTGAACACTGAAGCTTTCTTT.

The gene calls are TRBV14 and TRBJ2-7; unclear D gene. The ends were cut back, 1 base at V and 6 bases at J, with 10 bases in the middle. Germline V gives CDR1 SGHDN, CDR2 FVKESK. The CDR3 sequence is 13 residues long. CDR3 region: CASSQGGYLEQYF. Written as DNA, the CDR3 is TGTGCCAGCAGCCAAGGGGGATATCTCGAGCAGTACTTC.

This chain connects TRBV28 to TRBJ2-2; D perhaps matches TRBD2 (6 bases). The CDR3 sequence is 15 residues long. V lost 3 bases and J lost 5, with 13 bases in between. The germline CDR1 and CDR2 sequences are MDHEN and SYDVKM. The CDR3 sequence: CASSFVGGGTGELFF. Written as DNA, the CDR3 is TGTGCCAGCAGTTTCGTCGGGGGAGGAACCGGGGAGCTGTTTTTT.

V is TRBV7-9 and J is TRBJ2-2; 9 nucleotides match TRBD1. There are 17 residues in the CDR3. From germline, CDR1 is SEHNR and CDR2 FQNEAQ (reference sequence). Trimming at V came to 2 bases and at J to 6 bases, leaving 10 bases not matched to a gene. CDR3 nucleotide sequence: TGTGCCAGCAGCTTATCGTGGGACAGGGAAGTTTCCGGGGAGCTGTTTTTT. Protein: CASSLSWDREVSGELFF.

V gene TRBV7-2 combines with J gene TRBJ2-2, with D perhaps matching TRBD2 (6 bases). V was clipped by 1 base and J by 5 bases, with 17 bases between them. Germline loops: CDR1 SGHTA, CDR2 FQGNSA. CDR3 size: 17 residues. This chain's CDR3 is CASSLGMRDHLTGELFF. CDR3 DNA sequence: TGTGCCAGCAGCTTAGGGATGCGGGACCATCTTACCGGGGAGCTGTTTTTT.

The genes are TRBV25-1 and TRBJ1-1; weak D call: TRBD1 (5 bases). This CDR3 spans 14 amino acids. Germline CDR1 MGHDK, CDR2 SYGVNS. Trimming took 1 base from V and 6 from J, leaving 12 bases between them. CDR3 DNA: TGTGCCAGCAGTGAATCGTCCAGGGCATCTGAAGCTTTCTTT. This encodes CASSESSRASEAFF.

The chain is built from TRBV7-2 and TRBJ2-1, with D perhaps given as TRBD1 or TRBD2 (5 bases each). Germline CDR1 SGHTA, CDR2 FQGNSA. Trimming took off 4 bases at V and 5 bases at J, with 18 bases between the two ends. The CDR3 sequence is 16 residues long. For the CDR3, the DNA is TGTGCCAGCAGCTACCTCCCAGGGACGTGGGACAATGAGCAGTTCTTC. This translates into CASSYLPGTWDNEQFF.

The chain employs TRBV28 and TRBJ1-5; 7 bases fit TRBD1. The CDR3 is made up of 16 amino acids. From germline, CDR1 is MDHEN and CDR2 SYDVKM. Losses at the gene ends were 4 bases for V and 0 bases for J; bases not matched to a gene: 6. Here the CDR3 reads CASSSEDRVSNQPQHF. CDR3 nucleotides: TGTGCCAGCAGTTCGGAAGACAGGGTTAGCAATCAGCCCCAGCATTTT.